The next 19 T cell receptor beta chains were all read from a single sample in a study of blood T cell repertoires in COVID-19. Libraries were prepared by immunoSEQ multiplex PCR; TCRdb keeps only in-frame clonotypes and omits some of them. The sample has over 250,000 clones, 70% to 80% seen once; the top ten hold about 3.5%. Material: peripheral blood. These receptors were obtained from a woman aged 80 or over with acute or convalescent COVID-19.

V usage is TRBV18 and J usage is TRBJ1-1; D gene uncertain. The CDR3 is made up of 13 amino acids. Trimming pared 5 bases from V and 4 bases from J, leaving 11 bases between. Germline loops: CDR1 KGHSH, CDR2 LQKENI. Here the CDR3 reads CASSSDSVTEAFF. The CDR3 nucleotides are TGTGCCAGCTCAAGTGATTCGGTCACTGAAGCTTTCTTT.

The J gene is TRBJ1-3, the V gene TRBV9, with 7 nucleotides matching TRBD1. Trimming removed 4 bases from V and 2 bases from J; junction bases left unmatched: 3. The CDR3 contains 14 residues. CDR1 and CDR2 (germline): SGDLS, YYNGEE. This CDR3 is CASSTRGAGNTIYF. In DNA, the CDR3 is TGTGCCAGCAGCACCAGGGGGGCTGGAAACACCATATATTTT.

In its sample, this clone was seen a few times. V gene TRBV18 combines with J gene TRBJ1-5; D is perhaps TRBD1 (6 bases). Trimming removed 2 bases from V and 7 bases from J, with 15 bases in between. Germline V gene data show CDR1 as KGHSH and CDR2 as LQKENI. This CDR3 comprises 15 residues. This CDR3 reads CASSPKMGAEQPQHF. The CDR3 nucleotides are TGTGCCAGCTCACCAAAGATGGGGGCGGAGCAGCCCCAGCATTTT.

The chain joins TRBV5-4 to TRBJ2-1, with 10 bases lining up with TRBD2. Germline lookup yields CDR1 SGHNT and CDR2 YYREEE (reference sequence). This CDR3 is 15 amino acids long. V lost 4 bases, J lost 6 bases, and 7 bases stayed unmatched. The CDR3 here is CASSQGVAGGNEQFF. The DNA of the CDR3 is TGTGCCAGCAGCCAGGGGGTAGCGGGAGGCAATGAGCAGTTCTTC.

The rearrangement joins TRBV7-3 to TRBJ1-1, with D unresolved. Trimming took off 5 bases at V and 5 bases at J, with 12 bases between the two ends. CDR1 SGHTA and CDR2 FQGTGA come from the germline V gene. This CDR3 is built from 13 residues. The chain's CDR3 is CASSTREKTEAFF. The CDR3 region has the DNA TGTGCCAGCAGCACCCGGGAAAAAACTGAAGCTTTCTTT. Combining the CDR3 with reference TRBV7-3 and TRBJ1-1 gives the whole variable domain GAGVSQTPSNKVTEKGKYVELRCDPISGHTALYWYRQSLGQGPEFLIYFQGTGAADDSGLPNDRFFAVRPEGSVSTLKIQRTERGDSAVYLCASSTREKTEAFFGQGTRLTVV.

In DNA form, the CDR3 reads TGTGCCAGCAGGAGGACTAGCGGGGCGTACGAGCAGTACTTC. Protein: CASRRTSGAYEQYF. The chain links TRBV6-5 to TRBJ2-7, with TRBD2 matching over 12 bases. The CDR3 is 14 amino acids. V was pared by 6 bases and J by 4 bases, with 4 bases of the junction left unmatched. Germline V gives CDR1 MNHEY, CDR2 SVGAGI.

This chain connects TRBV5-1 to TRBJ1-1; 9 bases are a match to TRBD1. The CDR3 is 17 residues long. V lost 4 bases and J lost 11; bases outside the gene matches: 21. Germline V lookup: CDR1 SGHRS, CDR2 YFSETQ. CDR3: CASSHLNRDRDGEMAFF. The CDR3 DNA follows: TGCGCCAGCAGCCACCTTAACCGGGACAGGGATGGGGAGATGGCTTTCTTT. Supplemented by reference TRBV5-1 and TRBJ1-1, the full variable domain reads KAGVTQTPRYLIKTRGQQVTLSCSPISGHRSVSWYQQTPGQGLQFLFEYFSETQRNKGNFPGRFSGRQFSNSRSEMNVSTLELGDSALYLCASSHLNRDRDGEMAFFGQGTRLTVV.

The rearrangement uses TRBV28 and TRBJ2-7; maybe TRBD2 (6 bases). Germline CDR1 MDHEN, CDR2 SYDVKM. The CDR3 totals 15 residues. V shed 2 bases and J shed 5 bases, with 16 bases lying between them. CDR3 sequence reads: CASSLAGLERDEQYF. The CDR3 nucleotides are TGTGCCAGCAGTTTAGCGGGGCTCGAGAGGGACGAGCAGTACTTC.

The genes are TRBV5-4 and TRBJ2-1; 7 positions match TRBD1. V was clipped by 5 bases and J by 2 bases; unmatched bases: 10. The germline V gene has CDR1 SGHNT and CDR2 YYREEE (reference sequence). The CDR3 runs to 16 residues. In DNA, the CDR3 is TGTGCCAGCAGTCATAACAGGGGAGAAGCCTACAATGAGCAGTTCTTC. It codes for CASSHNRGEAYNEQFF.

Here the CDR3 reads CASSQVGSGSSDTQYF. Here the CDR3 DNA reads TGTGCCAGCAGCCAAGTAGGTAGCGGGAGCTCAGATACGCAGTATTTT. V is TRBV4-2 and J is TRBJ2-3; 9 bases align to TRBD2. Per germline, CDR1 LGHNA and CDR2 YNFKEQ. The V gene end was trimmed by 1 base and the J gene end by 4 bases; junction bases not matched to a gene: 6. There are 16 residues in the CDR3.

The chain links TRBV28 to TRBJ1-4; D ambiguous. CDR3 size: 11 residues. Germline values: CDR1 MDHEN, CDR2 SYDVKM. V lost 7 bases and J 7 bases, leaving 7 bases between the germline ends. CDR3: CASTSLEKLFF. In DNA, the CDR3 is TGTGCCAGCACGTCCCTTGAAAAACTGTTTTTT.

As to this clone: This CDR3 is also generated by other DNA sequences in the sample. V is TRBV6-2 or TRBV6-3 and J is TRBJ1-5; TRBD1 agrees at 10 bases. The germline gives CDR1 MNHEY, CDR2 SVGEGT. The ends lost 4 bases at V and 6 bases at J; junction bases unmatched: 3. The CDR3 spans 14 residues. The CDR3 spells CASSSGTGAQPQHF. CDR3 DNA: TGTGCCAGCAGTTCAGGGACAGGGGCTCAGCCCCAGCATTTT.

The chain couples TRBV5-4 to TRBJ1-2, with D maybe TRBD1 (5 bases). Deletions cut 0 bases from V and 3 bases from J, with 9 bases between. This CDR3 has 14 amino acids. Germline V CDR1 and CDR2: SGHNT, YYREEE (reference sequence). DNA for the CDR3: TGTGCCAGCAGCTTGGTGGGGCAAGACTATGGCTACACCTTC. This translates into CASSLVGQDYGYTF.

The chain combines TRBV14 with TRBJ1-2; 7 nucleotides align to TRBD1. This CDR3 contains 15 residues. Germline CDR1 SGHDN, CDR2 FVKESK. Unmatched junction bases numbered 7, after V lost 4 bases and J lost 2 bases. This CDR3 reads CASSPPTGPNYGYTF. The CDR3 nucleotides are TGTGCCAGCAGCCCACCGACAGGGCCGAACTATGGCTACACCTTC.

The rearrangement uses TRBV4-1 and TRBJ2-2; TRBD2 matches 8 bases. The CDR3 is made up of 18 amino acids. V lost 1 base to trimming and J lost 5 bases; unmatched junction nucleotides: 12. Germline V lookup: CDR1 MGHRA, CDR2 YSYEKL. The CDR3 nucleotides are TGCGCCAGCAGCCAAGTGAGATTGGGACTAGGGGATACCGGGGAGCTGTTTTTT. Its protein product is CASSQVRLGLGDTGELFF.

The rearrangement uses TRBV5-1 and TRBJ1-6; TRBD1 is a possible D gene (5 bases). V was shortened by 0 bases and J by 7 bases, with 11 bases between the two germline ends. The CDR3 length is 15 residues. Germline V gives CDR1 SGHRS, CDR2 YFSETQ. CDR3 sequence (DNA): TGCGCCAGCAGCTTGGACGGGGAGGGGAATTCACCCCTCCACTTT. Translating gives CASSLDGEGNSPLHF.

The chain couples TRBV11-2 to TRBJ2-3, with 7 bases identical to TRBD2. The J segment lost 8 bases and the V segment lost 0 bases, leaving 8 bases of the junction unmatched. This CDR3 comprises 15 residues. CDR1 is SGHAT and CDR2 is FQNNGV in the germline V gene. The CDR3 nucleotides read TGTGCCAGCAGCTTAGAGTGGCTGTCTAGCGGTACGCAGTATTTT. It is translated as CASSLEWLSSGTQYF.

The V call is TRBV6-2 or TRBV6-3, the J call TRBJ1-2; 8 bases agree with TRBD1. The CDR3 has 14 residues. With 5 bases clipped from V and 7 bases from J, the junction kept 9 bases outside the gene matches. CDR1 is MNHEY, CDR2 SVGEGT, per germline. The CDR3 bases are TGTGCCAGCAGTGTCCGACAGGGGTCTGTTGGCTACACCTTC. This sequence encodes CASSVRQGSVGYTF.

Details on this clone: An end of the junction does not agree with germline; a read error may underlie this. J is TRBJ1-1 and V is TRBV19; a weak D match, TRBD1 (5 bases). Germline V lookup: CDR1 LNHDA, CDR2 SQIVND (reference sequence). The CDR3 consists of 16 residues. The CDR3 bases are TGTGCCAGTAATATAGGTGTTCAGGGTGTCCGGACTGAAGCTTTCTTT. Translating gives CASNIGVQGVRTEAFF.